This T cell receptor beta chain was recorded in a study of cytomegalovirus exposure and HLA in healthy donors. Study details: In an early release, HLA-typed donors contributed tens of millions of unique TCR sequences. Study outcomes and limitations: Later, TCR association rates were found to vary by HLA locus, highest for DRB1 and lowest for HLA-C. The majority of CMV-associated TCR beta chains were reported as apparently HLA-restricted in a later analysis.

With 60 Vbeta and 13 Jbeta primers, the PCR was carried out. Method: immunoSEQ multiplex PCR; TCRdb's copy keeps in-frame clones and lacks some. The profile shows over 95,000 clones, about 78% of them singletons. The V gene lost 3 bases and the J gene lost 5 bases, with 7 bases spanning the gap. Germline assignment: CDR1 SNHLY and CDR2 FYNNEI. The CDR3 has 13 residues. Comment on this clone: Antigen specificity is unknown. The same CDR3 arises from other DNA sequences in this sample as well.

The V call is TRBV2, the J call TRBJ1-4; no clear D. Sequenced input: PBMCs. The source is a woman in her thirties in good health and CMV-seropositive. The CDR3 DNA follows: TGTGCCAGCAGTGACCAACTGAATGAAAAACTGTTTTTT. Encoded protein: CASSDQLNEKLFF.